The 4 T cell receptor beta chains below come from one sample, sequenced in a study of Ad26.COV2.S vaccination and SARS-CoV-2 variants. The treatment: roughly 19 received Ad26.COV2.S at low or high dose, single or two shots; about five received placebo; per-sample allocation not given. At day 63 after the first vaccine or placebo injection, samples were drawn. The table came from immunoSEQ multiplex PCR; TCRdb's copy has only in-frame clones and leaves some out. The profile shows hundreds of thousands of clones, 89% of them singletons. The source was peripheral blood, collected in a trial of Ad26.COV2.S vaccine versus placebo. All receptors come from a person aged 18 to 59 who received the Ad26.COV2.S COVID-19 vaccine or a placebo.

J is TRBJ2-2 and V is TRBV27, with D hard to call. This CDR3 has 14 amino acids. V lost 8 bases and J lost 2, with 12 bases in between. The V gene's germline CDR1 is MNHEY and CDR2 SMNVEV (reference sequence). Written as DNA, the CDR3 is TGTGCCAGCCGGCGCGAGGTTAACACCGGGGAGCTGTTTTTT. Translation gives CASRREVNTGELFF.

The chain couples TRBV3-1 (or the pseudogene TRBV3-2) to TRBJ2-7; a possible D gene is TRBD2 (6 bases). The V and J ends lost 4 bases and 6 bases respectively, with 7 bases between them. CDR1 and CDR2 (germline): LGHDT, YNNKEL (reference sequence). The length of the CDR3 is 11 residues. In DNA form, the CDR3 reads TGTGCCAGCAGCCCCGGGGGCGAGCAGTACTTC. Amino acids: CASSPGGEQYF.

This chain links TRBV7-2 with TRBJ2-4; D assignment may be TRBD1 or TRBD2 (6 bases each). Trimming cost V 5 bases and J 16 bases, with 15 bases left between them. The germline CDR1 and CDR2 sequences are SGHTA and FQGNSA. The CDR3 is 11 residues long. The CDR3 DNA reads as TGTGCCAGCAGCCCGGCAGGGGAGGCTTACTTC. This sequence encodes CASSPAGEAYF. Variable domain in full (rest from reference TRBV7-2 and TRBJ2-4): GAGVSQSPSNKVTEKGKDVELRCDPISGHTALYWYRQSLGQGLEFLIYFQGNSAPDKSGLPSDRFSAERTGGSVSTLTIQRTQQEDSAVYLCASSPAGEAYFGAGTRLSVL.

The V call is TRBV7-2, the J call TRBJ1-4; D gene unclear. The CDR3 loop spans 14 amino acids. V shed 5 bases and J shed 0 bases, with 7 bases lying between them. CDR1 SGHTA and CDR2 FQGNSA come from the germline V gene. DNA of the CDR3: TGTGCCAGCAGCCTCACTTCAACTAATGAAAAACTGTTTTTT. This codes for CASSLTSTNEKLFF.